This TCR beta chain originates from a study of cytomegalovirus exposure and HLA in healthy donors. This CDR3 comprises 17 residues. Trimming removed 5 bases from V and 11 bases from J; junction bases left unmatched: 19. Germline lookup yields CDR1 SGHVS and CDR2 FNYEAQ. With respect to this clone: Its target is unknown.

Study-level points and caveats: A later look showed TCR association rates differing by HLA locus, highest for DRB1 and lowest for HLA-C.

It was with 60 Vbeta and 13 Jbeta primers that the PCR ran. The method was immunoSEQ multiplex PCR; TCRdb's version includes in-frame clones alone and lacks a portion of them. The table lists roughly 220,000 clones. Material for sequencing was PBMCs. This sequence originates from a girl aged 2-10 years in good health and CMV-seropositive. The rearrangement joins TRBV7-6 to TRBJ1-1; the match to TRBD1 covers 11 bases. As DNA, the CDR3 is TGTGCCAGCAGCGCAACCATTCGGGACAGGGGGTCGTTGGGGGCTTTCTTT. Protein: CASSATIRDRGSLGAFF.